This entry concerns a single T cell receptor beta chain. Its antigen is unknown. The data originate from a study of T cell responses to AZD1222 COVID-19 vaccine. Study findings and constraints: Regions 160-218 and 743-854 dominated among vaccine-associated CD4 TCRs spanning spike. Donors were mostly white British, more females; clonal diversity possibly underestimated. Baseline antibody screening turned up just six or seven seropositive AZD1222 recipients.

Method: immunoSEQ multiplex PCR; TCRdb's copy keeps in-frame clones and lacks some. The table shows about 77,000 clones, with roughly 90% occurring only once. This CDR3 is 13 amino acids long. Germline lookup yields CDR1 SGHNT and CDR2 YENEEA. V was shortened by 3 bases and J by 6 bases, with 11 bases between the two germline ends. The V gene is TRBV11-3, the J gene TRBJ1-1; tentatively, D is TRBD1 (5 bases). The source of this sequence is an adult who received the AZD1222 COVID-19 vaccine. The starting material was peripheral blood, obtained 28 days after the second AZD1222 dose. CDR3 protein: CASSFVRGAEAFF. CDR3 DNA sequence: TGTGCCAGCAGCTTCGTCCGGGGGGCTGAAGCTTTCTTT.